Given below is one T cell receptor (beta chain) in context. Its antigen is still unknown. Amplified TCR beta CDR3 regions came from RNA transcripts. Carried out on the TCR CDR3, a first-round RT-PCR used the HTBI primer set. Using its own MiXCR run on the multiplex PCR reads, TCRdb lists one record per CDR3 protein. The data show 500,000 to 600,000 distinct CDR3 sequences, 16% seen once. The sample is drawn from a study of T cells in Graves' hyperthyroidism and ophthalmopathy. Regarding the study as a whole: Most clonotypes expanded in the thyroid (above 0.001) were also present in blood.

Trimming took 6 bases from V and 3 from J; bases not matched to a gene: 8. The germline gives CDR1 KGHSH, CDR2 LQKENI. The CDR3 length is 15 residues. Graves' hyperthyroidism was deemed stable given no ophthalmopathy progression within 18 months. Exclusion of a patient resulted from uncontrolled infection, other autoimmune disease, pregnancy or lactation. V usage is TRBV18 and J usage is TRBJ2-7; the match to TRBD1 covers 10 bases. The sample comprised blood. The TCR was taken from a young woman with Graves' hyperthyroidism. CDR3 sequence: CASSQTGTGDYEQYF. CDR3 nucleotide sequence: TGTGCCAGCTCGCAGACCGGGACAGGGGACTACGAGCAGTACTTC. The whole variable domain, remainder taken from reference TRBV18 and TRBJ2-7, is NAGVMQNPRHLVRRRGQEARLRCSPMKGHSHVYWYRQLPEEGLKFMVYLQKENIIDESGMPKERFSAEFPKEGPSILRIQQVVRGDSAAYFCASSQTGTGDYEQYFGPGTRLTVT.